Presented here are 32 T cell receptor beta chains from one specimen sequenced in a study of fetal regulatory T cell absence and autoimmunity (dated by TCRdb to the late 2010s). Library creation used the immunoSEQ multiplex PCR assay. What TCRdb holds here is the immuneACCESS table cut down to in-frame rearrangements. Part of the clones is not present; checked against another copy, under half of the missing clones reflect an unresolved V gene, and the others are unexplained. For this sample there are around 100,000 clones; 60% to 80% appear just once. 2% of the sample goes to the ten largest clones. The sample comprised pancreas tissue. Receptors originate from a male donor with IPEX syndrome.

The chain has TRBV7-9 and TRBJ2-7, with 11 bases fitting TRBD2. The CDR3 extends over 17 amino acids. The germline gives CDR1 SEHNR, CDR2 FQNEAQ (reference sequence). Germline trimming cut 2 bases from V and 1 base from J; bases unmatched to any gene: 7. CDR3 amino acids: CASSLLGASGGSYEQYF. The CDR3 coding sequence is TGTGCCAGCAGCTTACTCGGGGCTAGCGGGGGGTCCTACGAGCAGTACTTC.

The J gene is TRBJ1-2, the V gene TRBV7-9, with a possible D match to TRBD1 (5 bases). CDR1 SEHNR and CDR2 FQNEAQ come from the germline V gene (reference sequence). V lost 6 bases and J 3 bases, leaving 14 bases between the germline ends. The CDR3 is 14 amino acids. Here the CDR3 reads CASRRGGEDYGYTF. In DNA form, the CDR3 reads TGTGCCAGCAGGCGAGGAGGGGAGGACTATGGCTACACCTTC.

The chain joins TRBV11-3 to TRBJ2-7; TRBD1 matches 9 bases. The CDR3 length is 14 residues. Losses at the gene ends were 1 base for V and 4 bases for J; bases not matched to a gene: 2. CDR1 and CDR2 (germline): SGHNT, YENEEA. The CDR3, as DNA: TGTGCCAGCAGCTTAGGGACAGGGGTTTACGAGCAGTACTTC. Translation gives CASSLGTGVYEQYF.

The rearrangement uses TRBV7-9 and TRBJ2-1; TRBD2 aligns across 9 bases. The CDR3 runs to 16 residues. The junction had 5 bases not matched to a gene; V was cut back by 0 bases and J by 5 bases. CDR1 and CDR2 (germline): SEHNR, FQNEAQ (reference sequence). The CDR3 reads CASSLARGRADNEQFF. The CDR3 DNA is TGTGCCAGCAGCTTAGCACGCGGGAGGGCCGACAATGAGCAGTTCTTC.

For this clone: The same CDR3 also results from other DNA sequences found in this sample. This chain joins TRBV7-9 and TRBJ1-2, with 9 bases identical to TRBD1. Germline CDR1 and CDR2: SEHNR and FQNEAQ (reference sequence). The length of the CDR3 is 13 residues. J was trimmed by 5 bases and V by 3 bases; bases with no gene match: 1. CDR3 DNA sequence: TGTGCCAGCAGCTTCGGGACAGGGTATGGCTACACCTTC. As protein: CASSFGTGYGYTF.

This clone was observed a few times. The rearrangement links TRBV4-2 to TRBJ2-3; 11 bases map to TRBD2. V dropped 0 bases and J dropped 4; count of bases not matched to a gene: 0. The germline V gene encodes CDR1 LGHNA and CDR2 YNFKEQ. This CDR3 contains 15 residues. The CDR3 DNA is TGTGCCAGCAGCCAAGATAGCGGGAGGGCAGATACGCAGTATTTT. Its protein product is CASSQDSGRADTQYF.

The chain recombines TRBV6-1 with TRBJ2-3; the D gene is possibly TRBD1 (6 bases). The V gene lost 4 bases and the J gene lost 0 bases, with 26 bases spanning the gap. The CDR3 runs to 20 residues. Germline CDR1 and CDR2: MNHNS and SASEGT. The DNA of the CDR3 is TGTGCCAGCAGTGGGGATTACTCAGGGGTCCGCGTGCCAAGCACAGATACGCAGTATTTT. This translates into CASSGDYSGVRVPSTDTQYF.

The CDR3 loop reads CASSLGVLGGGETQYF. The CDR3 bases are TGTGCCAGCAGCTTAGGAGTACTCGGGGGGGGAGAGACCCAGTACTTC. The gene calls are TRBV11-3 and TRBJ2-5; 8 bases fit TRBD2. This CDR3 is 16 amino acids long. Germline CDR1 SGHNT, CDR2 YENEEA. The V segment lost 1 base and the J segment 4 bases; nucleotides outside the gene matches: 8.

V gene TRBV5-6 combines with J gene TRBJ2-7, with D unresolved. The germline CDR1 and CDR2 sequences are SGHDT and YYEEEE. The CDR3 is made up of 14 amino acids. Deletions cut 6 bases from V and 6 bases from J, with 19 bases between. CDR3 DNA: TGTGCCAGCACCTCTTCGGACGGAGTCCTCGAGCAGTACTTC. Protein sequence: CASTSSDGVLEQYF.

This clone was observed a few times. The CDR3 DNA sequence: TGTGCCAGCAGCGGTCAGGGAGGCTACACCTTC. Translated, it gives CASSGQGGYTF. The gene calls are TRBV9 and TRBJ1-2; D is perhaps TRBD1 (5 bases). There are 11 residues in the CDR3. The ends were cut back, 3 bases at V and 8 bases at J, with 8 bases in the middle. Germline loops: CDR1 SGDLS, CDR2 YYNGEE.

The CDR3 DNA sequence: TGTGCCAGCAGGCAAGCGGGGGGGAATGGTGAGCAGTTCTTC. Translation gives CASRQAGGNGEQFF. This chain links TRBV6-5 with TRBJ2-1, with 10 bases aligning to TRBD2. V shed 6 bases, J shed 9 bases, and the junction held 8 bases outside the gene matches. This CDR3 has 14 amino acids. Per germline, CDR1 MNHEY and CDR2 SVGAGI.

The chain carries TRBV5-1 and TRBJ2-3, with 7 bases that match TRBD2. CDR1 is SGHRS, CDR2 YFSETQ, per germline. CDR3 length: 14 amino acids. V lost 1 base and J lost 2; bases outside the gene matches: 1. CDR3 protein: CASSLSGITDTQYF. CDR3 nucleotide sequence: TGCGCCAGCAGCTTGAGCGGGATCACAGATACGCAGTATTTT.

This chain connects TRBV6-1 to TRBJ1-2, with D perhaps matching TRBD1 (5 bases). Germline lookup yields CDR1 MNHNS and CDR2 SASEGT. The CDR3 contains 12 residues. Trimming cost V 11 bases and J 4 bases, with 14 bases left between them. The chain's CDR3 is CAVEGRIYGYTF. The CDR3 nucleotides are TGTGCCGTTGAGGGGCGGATCTATGGCTACACCTTC.

The chain employs TRBV5-1 and TRBJ2-7, with 11 bases fitting TRBD1. This CDR3 region has 15 residues. Germline-derived CDR1 and CDR2 are SGHRS and YFSETQ. J lost 3 bases, V lost 3 bases, and 5 bases had no gene match. The CDR3 loop is CASSSRTGGFYEQYF. The CDR3, as DNA: TGCGCCAGCAGCTCCCGGACAGGGGGCTTCTACGAGCAGTACTTC.

The genes are TRBV5-1 and TRBJ2-7, with 9 positions matching TRBD1. This CDR3 spans 14 amino acids. Germline assignment: CDR1 SGHRS and CDR2 YFSETQ. V lost 4 bases, J lost 3 bases, and 5 bases stayed unmatched. The CDR3 DNA sequence: TGCGCCAGCAGCGGGGGACAGGGTGTCTACGAGCAGTACTTC. Translation gives CASSGGQGVYEQYF.

This rearrangement joins TRBV11-2 to TRBJ1-6; 7 nucleotides agree with TRBD1. This CDR3 contains 17 residues. The ends lost 2 bases at V and 12 bases at J; junction bases unmatched: 16. CDR1 and CDR2 (germline): SGHAT, FQNNGV. For the CDR3, the DNA is TGTGCCAGCAGCTTAAGCAGTCCCAGGGGGGGAATTGGACCCCTCCACTTT. The encoded protein is CASSLSSPRGGIGPLHF.

The chain joins TRBV10-3 to TRBJ1-4; tentatively, D is TRBD1 (6 bases). Germline V gene sequence: CDR1 ENHRY, CDR2 SYGVKD. Trimming stripped 5 bases from V and 5 bases from J, with 12 bases between. The CDR3 totals 14 residues. The CDR3 DNA sequence: TGTGCCATCAGTAAAAAGGGGGTCAATGAAAAACTGTTTTTT. The encoded protein is CAISKKGVNEKLFF.

In DNA form, the CDR3 reads TGTGCCAGCAGCTACGGACTAGATCCTGATACGCAGTATTTT. This sequence encodes CASSYGLDPDTQYF. The rearrangement uses TRBV11-3 and TRBJ2-3, with 7 positions matching TRBD2. In germline, CDR1 is SGHNT, CDR2 YENEEA. V dropped 4 bases and J dropped 6; count of bases not matched to a gene: 7. This CDR3 is 14 amino acids long. Full variable domain (remainder filled in from reference TRBV11-3 and TRBJ2-3): EAGVVQSPRYKIIEKKQPVAFWCNPISGHNTLYWYLQNLGQGPELLIRYENEEAVDDSQLPKDRFSAERLKGVDSTLKIQPAELGDSAVYLCASSYGLDPDTQYFGPGTRLTVL.

This chain links TRBV9 with TRBJ1-2; D might be TRBD1 (5 bases). The CDR3 runs 15 residues. V shed 3 bases and J shed 2 bases, with 14 bases lying between them. CDR1 is SGDLS and CDR2 is YYNGEE in the germline V gene. The CDR3 DNA sequence: TGTGCCAGCAGCGAGCCCCGAGAGGGGAACTATGGCTACACCTTC. Amino acids: CASSEPREGNYGYTF.

V is TRBV7-6 and J is TRBJ2-3; 7 bases are a match to TRBD1. This CDR3 has 21 residues. CDR1 and CDR2 from the germline V gene are SGHVS and FNYEAQ. V gave up 1 base and J gave up 5 bases; unmatched junction bases: 24. CDR3 DNA: TGTGCCAGCAGCTTAGGTCAGTTGGGACAGAGGAGAACAACCCGCCGAGATACGCAGTATTTT. It specifies CASSLGQLGQRRTTRRDTQYF.

In regard to this clone: This sequence may be a read error, since a much larger clone differs from it by one base. The chain is built from TRBV27 and TRBJ2-7; 8 bases agree with TRBD1. CDR1 and CDR2 (germline): MNHEY, SMNVEV (reference sequence). V trimming: 3 bases; J trimming: 5 bases; junction bases outside the gene matches: 3. The CDR3 is 13 residues long. The CDR3 loop reads CASSFGQGNEQYF. The DNA for the CDR3 is TGTGCCAGCAGTTTTGGACAGGGCAACGAGCAGTACTTC.

This chain uses TRBV19 with TRBJ2-7, with 11 bases aligning to TRBD2. V was clipped by 6 bases and J by 0 bases; unmatched bases: 7. The CDR3 consists of 16 residues. Germline V gives CDR1 LNHDA, CDR2 SQIVND (reference sequence). CDR3 amino acids: CASSLLGTSGSYEQYF. CDR3 sequence (DNA): TGTGCCAGTAGCCTCCTTGGGACTAGCGGCTCCTACGAGCAGTACTTC. Full variable domain (remainder filled in from reference TRBV19 and TRBJ2-7): DGGITQSPKYLFRKEGQNVTLSCEQNLNHDAMYWYRQDPGQGLRLIYYSQIVNDFQKGDIAEGYSVSREKKESFPLTVTSAQKNPTAFYLCASSLLGTSGSYEQYFGPGTRLTVT.

The rearrangement joins TRBV7-8 to TRBJ2-7, with D perhaps matching TRBD1 (8 bases). Germline values: CDR1 SGHVS, CDR2 FQNEAQ. The CDR3 length is 14 residues. V was trimmed by 5 bases and J by 4 bases, leaving 15 bases between them. The CDR3 protein is CASSQDRGGYEQYF. The CDR3 DNA reads as TGTGCCAGCAGCCAAGACAGGGGAGGGTACGAGCAGTACTTC. Combining the CDR3 with reference TRBV7-8 and TRBJ2-7 gives the whole variable domain GAGVSQSPRYKVAKRGQDVALRCDPISGHVSLFWYQQALGQGPEFLTYFQNEAQLDKSGLPSDRFFAERPEGSVSTLKIQRTQQEDSAVYLCASSQDRGGYEQYFGPGTRLTVT.

V is TRBV5-4 and J is TRBJ2-3, with TRBD1 matching over 7 bases. J was trimmed by 1 base and V by 2 bases; bases with no gene match: 1. The length of the CDR3 is 14 residues. The germline CDR1 and CDR2 sequences are SGHNT and YYREEE (reference sequence). The CDR3 sequence: CASSFDRGTDTQYF. CDR3 DNA sequence: TGTGCCAGCAGCTTTGACAGGGGCACAGATACGCAGTATTTT.

This sequence joins TRBV11-3 and TRBJ2-3; D gene ambiguous. The CDR3 has 13 residues. Per germline, CDR1 SGHNT and CDR2 YENEEA. V was shortened by 1 base and J by 4 bases, with 6 bases between the two germline ends. CDR3 DNA: TGTGCCAGCAGCTTAGGACCTGCAGATACGCAGTATTTT. It translates to CASSLGPADTQYF.

This chain connects TRBV5-6 to TRBJ1-3; D ambiguous. Germline V CDR1 and CDR2: SGHDT, YYEEEE. The V end was cut by 5 bases, the J end by 3 bases, with 12 bases between. This CDR3 region has 14 residues. The CDR3 DNA reads as TGTGCCAGCAGGCCCGGGGTCCTTGGAAACACCATATATTTT. Translation gives CASRPGVLGNTIYF.

This chain links TRBV9 with TRBJ1-4; 10 bases line up with TRBD1. The CDR3 consists of 14 residues. Trimming removed 4 bases from V and 6 bases from J; junction bases left unmatched: 3. CDR1 is SGDLS and CDR2 is YYNGEE in the germline V gene. The CDR3 loop is CASSRTGGDEKLFF. The DNA of the CDR3 is TGTGCCAGCAGCCGGACAGGGGGAGATGAAAAACTGTTTTTT. Using reference TRBV9 and TRBJ1-4 for the parts outside the CDR3, the full variable domain is DSGVTQTPKHLITATGQRVTLRCSPRSGDLSVYWYQQSLDQGLQFLIQYYNGEERAKGNILERFSAQQFPDLHSELNLSSLELGDSALYFCASSRTGGDEKLFFGSGTQLSVL.

Comments on this clone: Other nucleotide sequences from this sample produce the same CDR3. This chain links TRBV30 with TRBJ2-1; TRBD2 matches at 12 bases. The J segment lost 5 bases and the V segment lost 1 base, leaving 0 bases of the junction unmatched. CDR3 size: 14 residues. From germline, CDR1 is GTSNPN and CDR2 SVGIG (reference sequence). This chain's CDR3 is CAWSGLAGDNEQFF. The CDR3 DNA sequence: TGTGCCTGGAGTGGACTAGCGGGGGACAATGAGCAGTTCTTC.

V is TRBV6-5 and J is TRBJ2-7, with D perhaps TRBD2 (7 bases). This CDR3 is built from 15 residues. V was clipped by 5 bases and J by 1 base, with 15 bases between them. Per germline, CDR1 MNHEY and CDR2 SVGAGI. The CDR3 protein is CASSRGGGTSYEQYF. CDR3 sequence (DNA): TGTGCCAGCAGTCGGGGCGGGGGCACTTCCTACGAGCAGTACTTC.

This clone appeared once. A much larger clone is a single base away; this may be a read error. The V and J genes are TRBV11-3 and TRBJ1-1; 7 bases align to TRBD1. This CDR3 is built from 12 residues. In germline, CDR1 is SGHNT, CDR2 YENEEA. V lost 4 bases, J lost 4 bases, and 0 bases stayed unmatched. The CDR3 protein is CASSSGGTEAFF. CDR3 sequence (DNA): TGTGCCAGCAGCTCAGGGGGCACTGAAGCTTTCTTT.

This chain joins TRBV5-1 and TRBJ2-7; D is undetermined. The CDR3 totals 15 residues. Germline V gene sequence: CDR1 SGHRS, CDR2 YFSETQ. Trimming left V 0 bases short and J 4 bases short, with 14 bases between. CDR3 in amino acids: CASSLGLTRAYEQYF. DNA for the CDR3: TGCGCCAGCAGCTTGGGTTTAACTCGTGCTTACGAGCAGTACTTC.

The V and J genes are TRBV5-1 and TRBJ2-3; perhaps D is TRBD1 or TRBD2 (6 bases each). The V and J ends lost 6 bases and 4 bases respectively, with 21 bases between them. The CDR3 spans 16 residues. The germline gives CDR1 SGHRS, CDR2 YFSETQ. CDR3 region: CASTPRAPGAADTQYF. CDR3 bases: TGCGCCAGCACCCCTCGGGCACCGGGGGCGGCAGATACGCAGTATTTT.